The 24 T cell receptor beta chains below were found in one sample sequenced in a study of blood T cell repertoires in COVID-19. TCRdb's copy holds only in-frame clones and misses some; the assay was immunoSEQ multiplex PCR. Of 400,000 to 550,000 clones listed, more than 85% are singletons. The sequenced material came from peripheral blood. Receptors were obtained from a woman in her 30s with acute or convalescent COVID-19.

V is TRBV7-2 and J is TRBJ1-5; 8 nucleotides agree with TRBD1. Germline V gene data show CDR1 as SGHTA and CDR2 as FQGNSA. With V trimmed by 1 base and J by 5 bases, 16 bases remained unmatched. The CDR3 is 19 amino acids. CDR3 in amino acids: CASSLGLQGTGAIDQPQHF. In nucleotides, the CDR3 is TGTGCCAGCAGCTTAGGCCTCCAGGGGACAGGAGCTATAGATCAGCCCCAGCATTTT.

The chain combines TRBV5-1 with TRBJ2-3; D may be TRBD1 (6 bases). The CDR3 runs to 14 residues. The V gene lost 4 bases and the J gene lost 2 bases, with 11 bases spanning the gap. Per the germline V gene, CDR1 is SGHRS and CDR2 is YFSETQ. In DNA form, the CDR3 reads TGCGCCAGCAGCCTACAGGGTATCACAGATACGCAGTATTTT. This sequence encodes CASSLQGITDTQYF.

V is TRBV3-1 (or the pseudogene TRBV3-2) and J is TRBJ2-5, with D tentatively TRBD2 (6 bases). V shed 7 bases and J shed 5 bases, with 23 bases lying between them. The CDR3 has 16 amino acids. Germline V gene data show CDR1 as LGHDT and CDR2 as YNNKEL (reference sequence). The DNA for the CDR3 is TGTGCCAGCACCGAGACCAGAGGAGGGTACGGGGAGACCCAGTACTTC. Encoded protein: CASTETRGGYGETQYF.

This sequence joins TRBV6-5 and TRBJ2-3, with TRBD2 matching over 14 bases. The V and J ends lost 7 bases and 1 base, in that order; junction bases with no gene match: 1. Germline V lookup: CDR1 MNHEY, CDR2 SVGAGI. The CDR3 contains 15 residues. In nucleotides, the CDR3 is TGTGCCAGCAAGGGACTAGCGGGGGGCACAGATACGCAGTATTTT. Residues: CASKGLAGGTDTQYF.

V is TRBV6-5 and J is TRBJ2-7; 10 positions agree with TRBD2. The CDR3 covers 15 residues. Germline V gene sequence: CDR1 MNHEY, CDR2 SVGAGI. Losses at the gene ends were 8 bases for V and 7 bases for J; bases not matched to a gene: 14. For the CDR3, the DNA is TGTGCCAGCGCCCTTCCTAGCGGGGGCCTTTCTGAGCAGTACTTC. Residues: CASALPSGGLSEQYF.

The J gene is TRBJ1-4, the V gene TRBV19; 7 bases line up with TRBD1. The CDR3 is 12 amino acids. The V gene end was trimmed by 7 bases and the J gene end by 15 bases; junction bases not matched to a gene: 11. In germline, CDR1 is LNHDA, CDR2 SQIVND (reference sequence). The CDR3 loop reads CASKSSTGIMFF. The CDR3 nucleotides read TGTGCCAGTAAGAGTTCGACAGGGATCATGTTTTTT.

This clone was detected a few times. This rearrangement joins TRBV11-3 to TRBJ2-1, with 10 nucleotides matching TRBD2. CDR1 and CDR2 from the germline V gene are SGHNT and YENEEA. The CDR3 runs to 17 residues. Germline trimming cut 3 bases from V and 9 bases from J; bases unmatched to any gene: 14. The CDR3 loop reads CASSLDASGGNTGEQFF. The CDR3 DNA reads as TGTGCCAGCAGCTTGGACGCTAGCGGGGGTAATACGGGTGAGCAGTTCTTC.

The chain combines TRBV21-1 with TRBJ1-4. TRBV21-1 is designated a pseudogene. This CDR3 has 13 amino acids. The CDR3 coding sequence is TGTGCCAGCAGCAAAGTCGAGGGCGTTAAACTGTTTTTT. This sequence encodes CASSKVEGVKLFF.

The V and J genes are TRBV11-2 and TRBJ2-5; possible D gene TRBD2, 6 bases. V was trimmed by 2 bases and J by 2 bases, leaving 21 bases between them. This CDR3 contains 18 residues. Germline CDR1 is SGHAT and CDR2 is FQNNGV. As DNA, the CDR3 is TGTGCCAGCAGCTTAATGGGCGGGGCCCCGACAATACAAGAGACCCAGTACTTC. This gives the protein CASSLMGGAPTIQETQYF. Variable domain in full (rest from reference TRBV11-2 and TRBJ2-5): EAGVAQSPRYKIIEKRQSVAFWCNPISGHATLYWYQQILGQGPKLLIQFQNNGVVDDSQLPKDRFSAERLKGVDSTLKIQPAKLEDSAVYLCASSLMGGAPTIQETQYFGPGTRLLVL.

This sequence joins TRBV27 and TRBJ2-1; D might be TRBD2 (6 bases). Germline V lookup: CDR1 MNHEY, CDR2 SMNVEV (reference sequence). The length of the CDR3 is 14 residues. Deletions cut 8 bases from V and 5 bases from J, with 16 bases between. CDR3 amino acids: CASRLATQNNEQFF. The CDR3 bases are TGTGCCAGCCGTCTAGCGACTCAGAACAATGAGCAGTTCTTC.

This chain joins TRBV9 and TRBJ2-5; 8 nucleotides align to TRBD1. This CDR3 comprises 16 residues. V shed 3 bases and J 2 bases; nucleotides not matched to a gene: 9. Per germline, CDR1 SGDLS and CDR2 YYNGEE. The CDR3 DNA reads TGTGCCAGCAGCGCGACAACAGGGGGGTATCAAGAGACCCAGTACTTC. The encoded protein is CASSATTGGYQETQYF.

V gene TRBV4-2 combines with J gene TRBJ2-1; 11 bases match TRBD2. This CDR3 contains 16 residues. Trimming removed 4 bases from V and 8 bases from J; junction bases left unmatched: 10. Germline lookup yields CDR1 LGHNA and CDR2 YNFKEQ. In DNA, the CDR3 is TGTGCCAGCAGCCGACCCGGGACTAGCGGAAGATATGAGCAGTTCTTC. Its protein is CASSRPGTSGRYEQFF.

This chain joins TRBV27 and TRBJ1-5, with D perhaps TRBD1 (6 bases). Deletions cut 2 bases from V and 5 bases from J, with 10 bases between. This CDR3 region has 14 residues. Germline CDR1 MNHEY, CDR2 SMNVEV (reference sequence). CDR3 amino acids: CASSLKGGDQPQHF. The CDR3 bases are TGTGCCAGCAGTTTAAAAGGGGGTGATCAGCCCCAGCATTTT.

The chain has TRBV3-1 (or the pseudogene TRBV3-2) and TRBJ1-1; D gene ambiguous. The CDR3 runs to 16 residues. V was shortened by 0 bases and J by 4 bases, with 15 bases between the two germline ends. Germline V CDR1 and CDR2: LGHDT, YNNKEL (reference sequence). The CDR3 DNA sequence: TGTGCCAGCAGCCAAGAATTAACGGGAGGGAGCACTGAAGCTTTCTTT. Translation gives CASSQELTGGSTEAFF.

The chain combines TRBV10-2 with TRBJ2-5, with D perhaps TRBD1 (6 bases). Looked up from germline, CDR1 is WSHSY and CDR2 is SAAADI. The CDR3 is made up of 11 amino acids. Trimming left V 10 bases short and J 7 bases short, with 13 bases between. The CDR3 is CATGQSGTQYF. The CDR3 DNA is TGCGCCACAGGACAGTCGGGGACCCAGTACTTC.

The chain carries TRBV5-1 and TRBJ2-4; D may be TRBD2 (6 bases). Germline V gives CDR1 SGHRS, CDR2 YFSETQ. The V gene lost 4 bases and the J gene lost 8 bases, with 16 bases spanning the gap. The CDR3 is made up of 14 amino acids. This CDR3 reads CASSKDVSGDIQYF. The CDR3 bases are TGCGCCAGCAGCAAGGACGTATCGGGGGACATTCAGTACTTC. Full variable domain (remainder filled in from reference TRBV5-1 and TRBJ2-4): KAGVTQTPRYLIKTRGQQVTLSCSPISGHRSVSWYQQTPGQGLQFLFEYFSETQRNKGNFPGRFSGRQFSNSRSEMNVSTLELGDSALYLCASSKDVSGDIQYFGAGTRLSVL.

This rearrangement joins TRBV7-6 to TRBJ1-1; 7 nucleotides agree with TRBD1. J lost 0 bases, V lost 5 bases, and 3 bases had no gene match. The germline CDR1 and CDR2 sequences are SGHVS and FNYEAQ. The CDR3 covers 14 residues. The CDR3 DNA is TGTGCCAGCAGCCAGGGGGTCCTGAACACTGAAGCTTTCTTT. Protein product: CASSQGVLNTEAFF.

The chain has TRBV30 and TRBJ2-5, with 9 bases identical to TRBD1. Per germline, CDR1 GTSNPN and CDR2 SVGIG (reference sequence). The V and J ends lost 3 bases and 3 bases, in that order; junction bases with no gene match: 5. This CDR3 contains 14 residues. As DNA, the CDR3 is TGTGCCTGGAGCCGGGACAGGGTAAAAGAGACCCAGTACTTC. Amino acid sequence: CAWSRDRVKETQYF.

This clone was detected once. The chain carries TRBV28 and TRBJ2-7; maybe TRBD2 (6 bases). Germline values: CDR1 MDHEN, CDR2 SYDVKM. The ends were cut back, 6 bases at V and 6 bases at J, with 18 bases in the middle. This CDR3 has 14 amino acids. In DNA, the CDR3 is TGTGCCAGCAGGCCTTGGGGGGACCCATCCGAGCAGTACTTC. Amino acid sequence: CASRPWGDPSEQYF.

This clone was seen a few times. The chain links TRBV9 to TRBJ2-5, with 7 bases fitting TRBD2. The CDR3 loop spans 16 amino acids. Looked up from germline, CDR1 is SGDLS and CDR2 is YYNGEE. V gave up 0 bases and J gave up 4 bases; unmatched junction bases: 9. CDR3 amino acids: CASSVVARGTTETQYF. The CDR3 DNA reads as TGTGCCAGCAGCGTAGTAGCGCGGGGGACCACAGAGACCCAGTACTTC.

The V call is TRBV4-1, the J call TRBJ2-5; D perhaps matches TRBD1 (6 bases). V lost 1 base and J lost 4, with 16 bases in between. The CDR3 spans 16 residues. Per germline, CDR1 MGHRA and CDR2 YSYEKL. The CDR3 sequence: CASSQGSRGLRETQYF. CDR3 coding DNA: TGCGCCAGCAGCCAAGGAAGCAGGGGCTTACGAGAGACCCAGTACTTC.

The J gene is TRBJ2-1, the V gene TRBV11-2; a possible D gene is TRBD2 (6 bases). V was trimmed by 4 bases and J by 2 bases, leaving 18 bases between them. The CDR3 runs to 17 residues. The germline V gene encodes CDR1 SGHAT and CDR2 FQNNGV. The CDR3, as DNA: TGTGCCAGCAGCTCGTATAGTAGCGGTAATCCCTACAATGAGCAGTTCTTC. Protein: CASSSYSSGNPYNEQFF.

This clone was observed a single time. The gene calls are TRBV4-1 and TRBJ2-1; 13 bases agree with TRBD2. This CDR3 has 16 amino acids. After removal of 4 bases from V and 6 bases from J, the junction contained 6 bases not matched to a gene. CDR1 and CDR2 from the germline V gene are MGHRA and YSYEKL. CDR3 sequence: CASSLTSGGAANEQFF. In nucleotides, the CDR3 is TGCGCCAGCAGCCTTACTAGCGGGGGGGCCGCCAATGAGCAGTTCTTC.

The J gene is TRBJ2-1, the V gene TRBV7-3; a possible D gene is TRBD2 (5 bases). The CDR3 has 15 residues. With 5 bases removed from V and 2 bases from J, the gap between germline ends came to 13 bases. Germline V CDR1 and CDR2: SGHTA, FQGTGA. CDR3 in amino acids: CASSPSRGTYNEQFF. DNA for the CDR3: TGTGCCAGCAGCCCGTCCAGAGGGACCTACAATGAGCAGTTCTTC.